This TCR beta chain was observed in a study of T-cell reconstitution after alpha-beta-depleted transplantation in children. Study-wide results and caveats: After transplant, at about two months, alpha-beta T cells were reportedly derived from several hundred expanded graft clones. Surviving recipient cells, namely T cells and thymic progenitors, were the source of high day-60 TCRbeta diversity in some patients.

Unique molecular identifiers were incorporated when the TCRbeta library was constructed. TCRdb fed the PCR reads into MiXCR, producing one record per CDR3 protein. The data show approximately 130,000 distinct CDR3 sequences, 9.5% to 10% seen once. This clonotype was recorded at least ten times. The target antigen is unknown. The CDR3 covers 16 residues. Germline-derived CDR1 and CDR2 are MNHEY and SMNVEV (reference sequence). J was trimmed by 4 bases and V by 3 bases; bases with no gene match: 8. The sequence came from a girl less than two years old who had a stem cell transplant for combined immunodeficiency, so the T cells may come from the graft donor. This sequence joins TRBV27 and TRBJ2-3, with 9 bases that match TRBD2. The starting material was PBMCs, mostly from graft donor cells, obtained 180 days after TCRalphabeta/CD19-depleted stem cell transplant. The CDR3 bases are TGTGCCAGCAGTTTCCGCGTACTAGCGGGTTCAGATACGCAGTATTTT. Translating gives CASSFRVLAGSDTQYF.